This passage covers 25 T cell receptor beta chains from one sample sequenced in a study of blood T cell repertoires in COVID-19. TCRdb keeps only in-frame clones here, not all; method: immunoSEQ multiplex PCR. The repertoire holds over 50,000 clones, with just under 75% as singletons. Sequenced sample: peripheral blood. These receptors were taken from a woman in her 70s with COVID-19, enrolled during active disease.

This chain connects TRBV19 to TRBJ1-2, with D perhaps matching TRBD1 (5 bases). The ends were cut back, 3 bases at V and 7 bases at J, with 24 bases in the middle. Per germline, CDR1 LNHDA and CDR2 SQIVND (reference sequence). The CDR3 has 17 amino acids. The CDR3 loop is CASSIEGSARAGSGYTF. CDR3 bases: TGTGCCAGTAGTATCGAGGGGTCAGCGAGAGCGGGATCTGGCTACACCTTC.

The V gene is TRBV11-2, the J gene TRBJ2-5; 7 positions agree with TRBD2. Germline CDR1 and CDR2: SGHAT and FQNNGV. Unmatched junction bases numbered 8, after V lost 5 bases and J lost 2 bases. This CDR3 has 15 amino acids. CDR3 loop: CASSPTGRGQETQYF. The DNA of the CDR3 is TGTGCCAGCAGCCCCACGGGGCGGGGGCAAGAGACCCAGTACTTC.

This clone was counted between two and nine times. The chain combines TRBV7-8 with TRBJ1-2, with D perhaps matching TRBD1 (5 bases). The CDR3 sequence is 14 residues long. Trimming left V 1 base short and J 2 bases short, with 8 bases between. Germline lookup yields CDR1 SGHVS and CDR2 FQNEAQ. CDR3 in amino acids: CASSLEAGNYGYTF. CDR3 bases: TGTGCCAGCAGCTTAGAGGCAGGGAACTATGGCTACACCTTC.

The gene calls are TRBV7-2 and TRBJ2-2; 7 bases are shared with TRBD2. Germline lookup yields CDR1 SGHTA and CDR2 FQGNSA. The CDR3 has 18 amino acids. The V gene end was trimmed by 2 bases and the J gene end by 1 base; junction bases not matched to a gene: 10. The CDR3 here is CASSLRPGGGGNTGELFF. The CDR3 DNA reads as TGTGCCAGCAGCTTAAGGCCGGGTGGCGGGGGGAACACCGGGGAGCTGTTTTTT. Full variable domain (rest looked up from reference TRBV7-2 and TRBJ2-2): GAGVSQSPSNKVTEKGKDVELRCDPISGHTALYWYRQSLGQGLEFLIYFQGNSAPDKSGLPSDRFSAERTGGSVSTLTIQRTQQEDSAVYLCASSLRPGGGGNTGELFFGEGSRLTVL.

The V call is TRBV6-2 or TRBV6-3, the J call TRBJ2-3, with D possibly TRBD2 on 5 matching bases. Deletions cut 6 bases from V and 11 bases from J, with 15 bases between. The germline V gene encodes CDR1 MNHEY and CDR2 SVGEGT. This CDR3 is built from 12 residues. CDR3 protein: CASSDGLIGQYF. CDR3 DNA: TGTGCCAGCAGCGACGGACTCATTGGGCAGTATTTT.

V usage is TRBV27 and J usage is TRBJ2-1; 8 bases match TRBD2. The CDR3 covers 16 residues. V was clipped by 2 bases and J by 7 bases; unmatched bases: 10. From germline, CDR1 is MNHEY and CDR2 SMNVEV (reference sequence). CDR3: CASSLLAGGIGNEQFF. The CDR3 DNA reads as TGTGCCAGCAGTTTACTAGCGGGTGGGATTGGAAATGAGCAGTTCTTC.

This chain links TRBV7-9 with TRBJ2-6; D unresolved. Per the germline V gene, CDR1 is SEHNR and CDR2 is FQNEAQ (reference sequence). The CDR3 spans 13 residues. The germline V and J ends were trimmed by 6 bases and 2 bases, with 5 bases remaining between them. CDR3 in DNA: TGTGCCAGCAGTCGTGCTGGGGCCAACGTCCTGACTTTC. Its protein is CASSRAGANVLTF.

In its sample, this clone was seen once. This chain connects TRBV3-1 (or the pseudogene TRBV3-2) to TRBJ2-3; 9 bases are a match to TRBD2. The CDR3 has 14 residues. V lost 4 bases, J lost 2 bases, and 1 base stayed unmatched. Germline V gives CDR1 LGHDT, CDR2 YNNKEL (reference sequence). The CDR3 coding sequence is TGTGCCAGCAGCCTGGGACTAGCCACAGATACGCAGTATTTT. Translated: CASSLGLATDTQYF.

V usage is TRBV5-5 and J usage is TRBJ1-1; D gene uncertain. The germline V gene encodes CDR1 SGHKS and CDR2 YYEKEE (reference sequence). This CDR3 region has 14 residues. With 1 base removed from V and 5 bases from J, the gap between germline ends came to 12 bases. For the CDR3, the DNA is TGTGCCAGCAGCTTGAGTCGGTCGGGAACTGAAGCTTTCTTT. This sequence encodes CASSLSRSGTEAFF.

V gene TRBV7-2 combines with J gene TRBJ1-1, with a possible D match to TRBD1 (5 bases). Germline CDR1 SGHTA, CDR2 FQGNSA. V was clipped by 1 base and J by 11 bases, with 11 bases between them. The CDR3 runs to 12 residues. CDR3 sequence reads: CASSLVGLEAFF. The CDR3 DNA reads as TGTGCCAGCAGCTTAGTGGGACTAGAGGCTTTCTTT.

Turning to this clone: Since a much larger clone is just one base distant, this may be a read error. Other DNA sequences in this sample translate to the same CDR3. This chain links TRBV24-1 with TRBJ1-2; 8 positions match TRBD1. V dropped 4 bases and J dropped 0; count of bases not matched to a gene: 0. This CDR3 is built from 14 residues. Germline V gene lookup returns CDR1 KGHDR and CDR2 SFDVKD. CDR3 in DNA: TGTGCCACCAGTGAACAGGGGGCTAACTATGGCTACACCTTC. Translating it yields CATSEQGANYGYTF.

V gene TRBV5-1 combines with J gene TRBJ2-3; 7 positions match TRBD1. Germline V gene sequence: CDR1 SGHRS, CDR2 YFSETQ. J was trimmed by 3 bases and V by 6 bases; bases with no gene match: 10. The CDR3 is 15 residues long. This CDR3 is CASNTDRVGTDTQYF. CDR3 bases: TGCGCCAGCAACACAGACAGGGTAGGAACAGATACGCAGTATTTT.

This clone was picked up a small number of times. The genes are TRBV6-2 or TRBV6-3 and TRBJ1-5, with TRBD1 matching over 7 bases. J gave up 7 bases and V 5 bases, and 8 bases lay outside the gene matches. This CDR3 is built from 14 residues. The V gene's germline CDR1 is MNHEY and CDR2 SVGEGT. The CDR3 DNA reads as TGTGCCAGCAGTCCCGACAGGGCGGACCAGCCCCAGCATTTT. It codes for CASSPDRADQPQHF.

This clone has more than one count but fewer than ten. The gene calls are TRBV5-8 and TRBJ2-2; D possibly corresponds to TRBD1 (6 bases). The length of the CDR3 is 15 residues. Between the trimmed V and J ends, which lost 6 bases and 4 bases, there was a span of 16 bases. CDR1 SGHTS and CDR2 YDEGEE come from the germline V gene. CDR3 protein: CASTLDRKGTGELFF. Written as DNA, the CDR3 is TGTGCCAGCACCCTGGACAGAAAGGGCACCGGGGAGCTGTTTTTT.

This clone has just one count. The chain links TRBV6-5 to TRBJ2-2, with TRBD2 as a possible D gene (6 bases). The CDR3 has 15 residues. Germline CDR1 MNHEY, CDR2 SVGAGI. Trimming removed 7 bases at V and 4 bases at J, with 16 bases between. DNA of the CDR3: TGTGCCAGCAACGGCGGGGTTGGGCCCACCGGGGAGCTGTTTTTT. As protein: CASNGGVGPTGELFF.

CDR3 protein: CASSVIRSGGELFF. DNA for the CDR3: TGTGCCAGCAGCGTAATTAGATCTGGCGGGGAGCTGTTTTTT. V usage is TRBV9 and J usage is TRBJ2-2; D call uncertain. Germline loops: CDR1 SGDLS, CDR2 YYNGEE. V lost 1 base, J lost 7 bases, and 11 bases lay in between. The CDR3 totals 14 residues.

V gene TRBV19 combines with J gene TRBJ2-1, with D tentatively TRBD2 (5 bases). V was cut by 0 bases and J by 6 bases, with 15 bases left in between. Germline lookup yields CDR1 LNHDA and CDR2 SQIVND (reference sequence). The CDR3 sequence is 16 residues long. This CDR3 is CASSIEGERSTNEQFF. CDR3 in DNA: TGTGCCAGTAGTATAGAGGGAGAGAGGTCCACCAATGAGCAGTTCTTC. Full variable domain (rest looked up from reference TRBV19 and TRBJ2-1): DGGITQSPKYLFRKEGQNVTLSCEQNLNHDAMYWYRQDPGQGLRLIYYSQIVNDFQKGDIAEGYSVSREKKESFPLTVTSAQKNPTAFYLCASSIEGERSTNEQFFGPGTRLTVL.

This clone was recorded once. V is TRBV28 and J is TRBJ1-1, with D perhaps matching TRBD1 (5 bases). The CDR3 has 13 residues. V was shortened by 4 bases and J by 11 bases, with 17 bases between the two germline ends. Germline V gene lookup returns CDR1 MDHEN and CDR2 SYDVKM. CDR3 region: CASSYQSGTKAFF. The CDR3 DNA reads as TGTGCCAGCAGTTACCAGTCGGGGACTAAGGCTTTCTTT.

The chain combines TRBV9 with TRBJ1-6, with D possibly being TRBD1 (5 bases). This CDR3 has 14 residues. Trimming removed 0 bases at V and 9 bases at J, with 10 bases between. The germline V gene has CDR1 SGDLS and CDR2 YYNGEE. CDR3 in DNA: TGTGCCAGCAGCGTAGACCAGGGAGGTTCACCCCTCCACTTT. Its translation is CASSVDQGGSPLHF.

This rearrangement joins TRBV29-1 to TRBJ1-1, with TRBD1 identical over 7 bases. Per germline, CDR1 SQVTM and CDR2 ANQGSEA. The CDR3 extends over 15 amino acids. The CDR3 nucleotides read TGCAACCTTATGTGTAGGGGGCAGGGGAACACTGAAGCTTTCTTT. It yields the protein CNLMCRGQGNTEAFF.

As for this clone: The same CDR3 is also encoded by other DNA sequences in this sample. The chain couples TRBV4-2 to TRBJ2-1, with 10 bases lining up with TRBD2. Per the germline V gene, CDR1 is LGHNA and CDR2 is YNFKEQ. With 0 bases clipped from V and 7 bases from J, the junction kept 6 bases outside the gene matches. This CDR3 is built from 16 residues. The CDR3 coding sequence is TGTGCCAGCAGCCAAGATGGTAGCGGGGGGACGAATGAGCAGTTCTTC. Translated, it gives CASSQDGSGGTNEQFF.

The chain uses TRBV7-3 and TRBJ1-1; possible D gene TRBD1, 6 bases. CDR1 is SGHTA, CDR2 FQGTGA, per germline. The CDR3 is 13 amino acids. The germline V and J ends were trimmed by 5 bases and 5 bases, with 12 bases remaining between them. The CDR3 here is CASSPGRGTEAFF. In DNA, the CDR3 is TGTGCCAGCAGCCCCGGTAGGGGGACTGAAGCTTTCTTT.

As for this clone: Other DNA sequences in the same sample also yield this CDR3. The V call is TRBV18, the J call TRBJ2-2, with 8 nucleotides matching TRBD1. The V gene's germline CDR1 is KGHSH and CDR2 LQKENI. The CDR3 is 15 residues long. The V segment lost 4 bases and the J segment 1 base; nucleotides outside the gene matches: 2. As DNA, the CDR3 is TGTGCCAGCTCACTAGGGACAGGGAACACCGGGGAGCTGTTTTTT. It specifies CASSLGTGNTGELFF.

The CDR3 DNA sequence: TGTGCCAGCAGCCAAGGACAGGGGGTTTCACCCCTCCACTTT. Protein product: CASSQGQGVSPLHF. The chain recombines TRBV13 with TRBJ1-6; 10 bases fit TRBD1. Germline-derived CDR1 and CDR2 are PRHDT and FYEKMQ (reference sequence). CDR3 length: 14 residues. Trimming removed 5 bases from V and 9 bases from J; junction bases left unmatched: 4.

The chain's CDR3 is CASSPRQTTTQPQHF. CDR3 bases: TGTGCCAGCAGCCCCAGGCAAACGACGACTCAGCCCCAGCATTTT. The rearrangement uses TRBV6-5 and TRBJ1-5, with D uncertain. This CDR3 is 15 amino acids long. Germline CDR1 and CDR2: MNHEY and SVGAGI. The ends were cut back, 6 bases at V and 6 bases at J, with 18 bases in the middle.